Sequencing of this T cell receptor beta chain was carried out in a study of blood T cell repertoires in COVID-19. Background on the study: The origin of the acute and convalescent COVID-19 samples was the United States, Italy and Spain. Sources were T cells, B-cell-depleted T cells, or PBMCs; the material itself was cDNA or gDNA.

Authors' data handling: By means of reference gene primer amplification, nucleated cell counts were estimated. Measured with immunoSEQ multiplex PCR; TCRdb has only the in-frame clones, and not every one. V and J calls and clone size are those listed in that table; D and trimming were worked out from the DNA. The sample holds roughly 220,000 clones, about nine tenths seen once. CDR3 size: 16 residues. V was clipped by 3 bases and J by 6 bases; unmatched bases: 7. CDR1 KGHSH and CDR2 LQKENI come from the germline V gene. The sequence was obtained from a woman in her twenties or thirties who had recovered from COVID-19. Sequenced input: PBMCs or T cells enriched from blood (not recorded which). The chain recombines TRBV18 with TRBJ2-7; TRBD2 matches 14 bases. CDR3 amino acids: CASSPYRGLAGVEQYF. Here the CDR3 DNA reads TGTGCCAGCTCACCCTACAGGGGACTAGCGGGAGTCGAGCAGTACTTC.